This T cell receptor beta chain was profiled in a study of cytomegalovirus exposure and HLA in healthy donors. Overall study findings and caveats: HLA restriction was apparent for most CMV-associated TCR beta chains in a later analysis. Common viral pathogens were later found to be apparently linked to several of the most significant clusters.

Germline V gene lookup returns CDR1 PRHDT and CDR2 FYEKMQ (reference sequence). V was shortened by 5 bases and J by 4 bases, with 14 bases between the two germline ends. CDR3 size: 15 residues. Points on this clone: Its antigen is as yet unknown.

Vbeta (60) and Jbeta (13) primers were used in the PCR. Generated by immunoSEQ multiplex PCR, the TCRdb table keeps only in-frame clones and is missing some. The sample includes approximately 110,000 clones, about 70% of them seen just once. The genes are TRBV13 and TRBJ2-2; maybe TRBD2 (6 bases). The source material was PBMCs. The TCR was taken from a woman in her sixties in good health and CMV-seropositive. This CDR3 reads CASSVGRLATGELFF. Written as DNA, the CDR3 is TGTGCCAGCAGCGTGGGGAGGTTAGCCACCGGGGAGCTGTTTTTT.